The entry below gives a single TCR beta chain sequence along with its context. Its matching antigen is unknown. Produced via immunoSEQ multiplex PCR; TCRdb's table is partial and in-frame only. The table lists about 110,000 clones, around 85% of them singletons. With 3 bases clipped from V and 2 bases from J, the junction kept 11 bases outside the gene matches. CDR3 length: 18 residues. CDR1 is MDHEN and CDR2 is SYDVKM in the germline V gene. This specimen belongs to a study of radiotherapy plus CTLA-4 blockade in lung cancer. For the study at large: Objective responses were seen in 18% of patients, disease control in about 30%. Findings and caveats of the study: Response was reportedly best predicted by early blood T cell clone dynamics, with interferon-beta. There was expansion of tumor-derived TCR clones in blood after radiotherapy plus ipilimumab.

In chemo-refractory metastatic non-small-cell lung cancer, patients got ipilimumab CTLA-4 blockade together with focal radiation. The TCR was taken from a human donor with non-small cell lung cancer that progressed on radiotherapy plus ipilimumab. Some clones in this sample may be carry-over from other donors' samples. V gene TRBV28 combines with J gene TRBJ2-1; TRBD1 matches at 9 bases. This specimen consisted of peripheral blood, obtained from a patient treated with radiotherapy plus ipilimumab. The CDR3 bases are TGTGCCAGCAGTTTCCCACCCGGGACAGGGTCTCCCTACAATGAGCAGTTCTTC. As protein: CASSFPPGTGSPYNEQFF.